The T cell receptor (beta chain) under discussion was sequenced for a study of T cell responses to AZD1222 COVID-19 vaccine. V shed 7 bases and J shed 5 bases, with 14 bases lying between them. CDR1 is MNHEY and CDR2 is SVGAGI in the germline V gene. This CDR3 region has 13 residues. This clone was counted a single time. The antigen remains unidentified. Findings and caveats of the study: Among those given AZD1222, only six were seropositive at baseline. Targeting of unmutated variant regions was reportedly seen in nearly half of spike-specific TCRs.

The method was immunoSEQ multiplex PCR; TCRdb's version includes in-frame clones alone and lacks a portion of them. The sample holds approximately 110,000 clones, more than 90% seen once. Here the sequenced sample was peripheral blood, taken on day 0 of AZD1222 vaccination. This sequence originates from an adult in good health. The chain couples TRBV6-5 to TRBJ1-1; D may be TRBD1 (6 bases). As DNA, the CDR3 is TGTGCCAGCACACAGGGTAAGAGAACTGAAGCTTTCTTT. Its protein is CASTQGKRTEAFF.